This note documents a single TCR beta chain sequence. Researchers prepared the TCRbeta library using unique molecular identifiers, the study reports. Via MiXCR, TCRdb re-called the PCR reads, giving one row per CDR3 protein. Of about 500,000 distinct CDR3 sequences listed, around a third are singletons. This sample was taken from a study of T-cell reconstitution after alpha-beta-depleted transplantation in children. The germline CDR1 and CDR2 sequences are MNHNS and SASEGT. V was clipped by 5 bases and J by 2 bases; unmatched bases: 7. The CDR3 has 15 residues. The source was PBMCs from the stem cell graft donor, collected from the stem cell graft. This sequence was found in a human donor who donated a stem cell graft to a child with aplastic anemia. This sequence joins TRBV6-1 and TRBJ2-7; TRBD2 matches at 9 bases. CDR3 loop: CASSLFGGRAYEQYF. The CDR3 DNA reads TGTGCCAGCAGTCTTTTCGGCGGGAGGGCCTACGAGCAGTACTTC.